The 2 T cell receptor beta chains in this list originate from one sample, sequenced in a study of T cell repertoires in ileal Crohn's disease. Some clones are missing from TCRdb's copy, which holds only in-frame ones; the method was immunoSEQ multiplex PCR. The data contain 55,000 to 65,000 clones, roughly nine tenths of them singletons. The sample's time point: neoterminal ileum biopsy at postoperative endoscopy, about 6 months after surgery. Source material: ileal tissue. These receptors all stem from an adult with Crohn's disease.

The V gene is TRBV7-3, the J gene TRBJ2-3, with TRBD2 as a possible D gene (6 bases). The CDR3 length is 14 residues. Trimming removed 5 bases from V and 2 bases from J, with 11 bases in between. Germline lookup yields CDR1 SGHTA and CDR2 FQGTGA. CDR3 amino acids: CASSPGLNTDTQYF. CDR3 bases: TGTGCCAGCAGCCCGGGACTTAACACAGATACGCAGTATTTT.

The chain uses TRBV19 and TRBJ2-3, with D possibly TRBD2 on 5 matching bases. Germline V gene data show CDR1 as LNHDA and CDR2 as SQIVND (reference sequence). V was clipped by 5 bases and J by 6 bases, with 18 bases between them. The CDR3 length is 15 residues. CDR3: CASSGLARQQDTQYF. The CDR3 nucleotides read TGTGCCAGTAGTGGGCTAGCTCGGCAGCAGGATACGCAGTATTTT. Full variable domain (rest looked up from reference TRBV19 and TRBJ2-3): DGGITQSPKYLFRKEGQNVTLSCEQNLNHDAMYWYRQDPGQGLRLIYYSQIVNDFQKGDIAEGYSVSREKKESFPLTVTSAQKNPTAFYLCASSGLARQQDTQYFGPGTRLTVL.